Given below is one T cell receptor beta chain in context. Its specificity is unknown. Primers: 60 Vbeta forward and 13 Jbeta reverse. Some clones are missing from TCRdb's copy, which holds only in-frame ones; the method was immunoSEQ multiplex PCR. The repertoire consists of 210,000 or so clones, with over 75% occurring once and the leading ten covering about 0.47%. CDR3 length: 14 residues. V was trimmed by 2 bases and J by 0 bases, leaving 7 bases between them. Germline lookup yields CDR1 SEHNR and CDR2 FQNEAQ (reference sequence). This sample was included in a study of cytomegalovirus exposure and HLA in healthy donors. General study findings and limits: Earlier analysis looked at TCR beta V segments, and most were productive about 87% or about 30% of the time. In a later analysis, compared with equally common non-associated chains, HLA-associated beta chains were more expanded. Trimming of TCR beta V- and J-genes showed a link, identified in a later analysis, to a missense DCLRE1C variant.

V and J are TRBV7-9 and TRBJ1-1; D might be TRBD1 (5 bases). The clonotype comes from a boy aged 5-17 years in good health and CMV-seronegative. Source material: PBMCs. The CDR3 region has the DNA TGTGCCAGCAGCTTACAGGGTTTGAACACTGAAGCTTTCTTT. Translated: CASSLQGLNTEAFF.